This record covers a single T cell receptor beta chain. The record originates from a study of blood T cell repertoires in COVID-19. The wider study: T cells, B-cell-depleted T cells, or PBMCs supplied cDNA or gDNA.

Sequencing used immunoSEQ multiplex PCR; TCRdb keeps in-frame clones, though not all of them. The sample has approximately 280,000 clones, 90% seen once; the top ten hold approximately 7.5%. V was cut by 6 bases and J by 5 bases, with 13 bases left in between. Germline CDR1 reads KGHSH; CDR2 reads LQKENI. The CDR3 contains 13 residues. J is TRBJ1-2 and V is TRBV18; TRBD1 might be the D (6 bases). The sample consisted of peripheral blood. The TCR sequence derives from a woman aged 30 to 39 with COVID-19, enrolled during active disease. The CDR3: CASSGASVYGYTF. The CDR3, as DNA: TGTGCCAGCTCGGGGGCTAGTGTATATGGCTACACCTTC.